This paragraph reports one TCR beta chain. Its antigen remains unknown. This sample was taken from a study of early stage breast cancer tumors. Study results and limitations: Comparing each tissue with blood distinguished tumor from normal in most of the 16 patients. Tumors had approximately 2.7-fold higher T cell density and higher clonality than adjacent normal breast tissue.

The CDR3 loop spans 15 amino acids. The ends were cut back, 4 bases at V and 0 bases at J, with 13 bases in the middle. Germline V gives CDR1 SGDLS, CDR2 YYNGEE. Clones were read by immunoSEQ multiplex PCR, and TCRdb kept only the in-frame ones, dropping some. The repertoire consists of tens of thousands of clones, with 70% to 75% occurring once and the leading ten covering approximately 4.6%. This receptor was obtained from a person in their forties with breast cancer. The J gene is TRBJ1-1, the V gene TRBV9, with D unclear. Sequenced: blood. The CDR3 is CASSLSPELNTEAFF. As DNA, the CDR3 is TGTGCCAGCAGCCTTAGCCCCGAGCTGAACACTGAAGCTTTCTTT.